The TCR beta chain under discussion was sequenced for a study of CD8 T cells in Susac syndrome. CDR1 is DFQATT and CDR2 is SNEGSKA in the germline V gene (reference sequence). The CDR3 is 15 residues long. The V gene end was trimmed by 5 bases and the J gene end by 7 bases; junction bases not matched to a gene: 13. A quantity of roughly 0.5 to 1 ug RNA underwent reverse transcription using random hexamers. Amplification of TCR beta CDR3 by immunoSEQ multiplex PCR spanned 54 Vbeta and 13 Jbeta. TCRdb redid the calling of the immunoSEQ multiplex PCR reads with MiXCR, one entry per CDR3 protein. The sample shows about 210,000 distinct CDR3 sequences, around 96% of them seen only once. CD8+ and CD4+ blood T cells underwent TCR beta sequencing. Relapsing-remitting disease, either stable or active, was present in the multiple sclerosis controls, who were treatment-naive patients. Negative isolation was applied to CD8+ and CD4+ T cells, and FACS enrichment was applied to TEMRA cells.

This chain connects TRBV20-1 to TRBJ2-5, with 10 positions matching TRBD2. Material for sequencing was CD4+ T cells from PBMCs. The source of this sequence is a human donor with multiple sclerosis. The CDR3 coding sequence is TGCAGTGCTCTCCAGTCGAGCGGGGGGGTAGGGACCCAGTACTTC. This translates into CSALQSSGGVGTQYF.